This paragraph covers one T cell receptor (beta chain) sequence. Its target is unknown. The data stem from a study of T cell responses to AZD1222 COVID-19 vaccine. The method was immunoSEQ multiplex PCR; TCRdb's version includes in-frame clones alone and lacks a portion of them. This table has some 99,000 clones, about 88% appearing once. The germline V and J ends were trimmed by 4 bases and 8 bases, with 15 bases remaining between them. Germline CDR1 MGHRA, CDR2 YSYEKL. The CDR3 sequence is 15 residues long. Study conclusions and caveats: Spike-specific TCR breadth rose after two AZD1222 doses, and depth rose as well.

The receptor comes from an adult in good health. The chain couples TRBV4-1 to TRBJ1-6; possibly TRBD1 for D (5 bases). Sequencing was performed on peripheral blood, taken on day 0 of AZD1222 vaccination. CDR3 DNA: TGCGCCAGCAGCCCAGCCGGGACCCTATATTCACCCCTCCACTTT. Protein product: CASSPAGTLYSPLHF.